This T cell receptor (beta chain) originates from a study of cytomegalovirus exposure and HLA in healthy donors (dated by TCRdb to about 2017). Study-level background: According to an earlier analysis of 587 of the donors, 150 million to 200 million T cells yielded roughly 110 million unique TCR beta sequences and around 300 Gb of sequence data. In addition to the first cohort of 650 to 800 subjects, a separate validation cohort of under 150 different subjects was used. Approximately 300 gigabases of sequencing data and around 85 million unique TCR sequences made up an early release that covered around 640 HLA-typed donors. Both class I and class II loci were covered by HLA typing, at four-digit resolution. Rather than using new phenotypic data, the later analysis identified candidate immune exposures from TCR beta sequences and from how often those sequences occurred across donors. In a later genetic analysis, genome-wide SNP genotypes for about 55% of the 666 donors were used, and that subset was treated as a discovery cohort. Several DR-DQ haplotypes were handled as single units for association and clustering because linkage in the cohort was strong. The study used immunosequencing to profile the T cell repertoires of 600 to 850 subjects and linked those repertoires to cytomegalovirus serostatus. A later analysis re-analyzed previously published TCR beta repertoires from about 730 donors and added high-resolution HLA genotyping to study TCR occurrence patterns. Donor age, sex, ethnicity and CMV serostatus were compiled together with the repertoire data. Among the roughly 400 genotyped donors, around 81% belonged to the genetic ancestry cluster associated with self-reported Caucasian donors. High-throughput TCR immunosequencing, statistical association of individual TCRs with disease status, and machine learning were combined to predict cytomegalovirus infection status. The number of donors typed differed by locus, with roughly 629-640 for A, B, C, DRB1 and DQB1, around 500 for DQA1, 600 to 610 for DPA1, and 472 for DPB1. The study aimed to test whether cataloging public T cell receptors could reveal signatures of past pathogen exposure. To decide whether each TCR beta V gene segment behaved as functional or pseudogenic, an earlier analysis of fewer than 750 of the donors relied on high-throughput TCR beta sequencing. Among roughly 370 genotyped donors of the cohort, an average of 235,054 unique TCR beta nucleotide sequences were sequenced per donor, around 20% of them non-productive. Every repertoire in the discovery cohort had been generated on one and the same sequencing platform. Paper-wide results and their limitations: In an earlier analysis of some 640 of the donors, most TCR beta V segments were observed in productive rearrangements about 90% or about 30% of the time, broadly matching IMGT annotations. A cluster of highly shared sequence variants was judged likely to represent a technical artifact of the sequencing pipeline. Because HLA typing was missing for some donors at each locus, association tests included only the typed subset. Immune exposure information for the cohort was limited to CMV serostatus. A further reported finding was that TCR beta sequences accurately predicted the HLA-A and HLA-B alleles for most subjects in the first cohort. Across donors, most TCR sequences were observed very rarely, whereas some public TCRs were present in many individuals. Presence/absence analyses assumed roughly uniform sequencing depth across donors, an assumption that may not hold. V-gene and J-gene trimming of TCR beta chains was associated with a missense DCLRE1C variant in a later genetic analysis, and the association was replicated in an independent cohort. The earlier analysis of approximately 560 of the donors excluded 15 to 20 rarely observed V segments, including chromosome 9 orphons, because counts were too low. At a false discovery rate of 0.05, a later analysis linked fewer than 20,000 TCR beta sequences to specific HLA alleles. A later genetic analysis reported fewer N-insertions in productive TCRs among donors in an Asian-associated ancestry cluster than the approximately 700-donor mean. Cytomegalovirus status was reported to be diagnosed by the classifier with high specificity and sensitivity in both the original and validation cohorts. In the study, around 150 TCR beta chains were listed as associated with cytomegalovirus. The authors suggested that the approach could potentially be generalized to other disease states and immunological phenotypes. In a later analysis, the rate of TCR association differed among HLA loci, with DRB1 alleles having the most associated TCRs and HLA-C alleles having the fewest. Most CMV-associated TCR beta chains appeared to be HLA-restricted in a later analysis, and the HLA associations seemed to be driven largely by CMV exposure. A later analysis found that HLA-associated TCR beta chains were more clonally expanded and had lower generation probabilities than equally common non-associated chains. Correlated functional status among segregating V segments might be attributable to linkage disequilibrium, but an unknown experimental factor could not be ruled out. The 87-base-pair reads could not distinguish some IMGT-functional V segments, including TRBV6-2 and TRBV6-3, so those segments were excluded. Assigning TCR associations to individual alleles was difficult when HLA alleles, especially DR and DQ, strongly co-occurred. In vitro tests confirmed that a few of the cytomegalovirus-associated TCR beta chains recognize cytomegalovirus antigens. Only TCR beta chains were sequenced in this cohort, and the absence of alpha or paired-chain data limited detectable features. A later analysis reported that several top co-occurrence clusters appeared linked to parvovirus B19, influenza, CMV and Epstein-Barr virus.

The cohort was made up of about 670 healthy bone marrow donors. Cohort members were all nominally healthy when sampled, although unrecorded immune exposures were likely present. The donor was CMV seronegative and was included in the group of 352 seronegative cohort members. A peripheral blood sample was provided by each donor, and peripheral blood mononuclear cells were used for TCR beta sequencing. The Qiagen DNeasy Blood Extraction Kit was used to extract genomic DNA from the blood cell samples. V is shortened by 4 bases, J by 4 bases, and the region joining them spans 10 bases. As encoded in the germline V gene, CDR1 is KGHSH while CDR2 is LQKENI. The CDR3 starts with the cysteine, ends with the phenylalanine, and has 13 residues. Solely the CDR3 DNA is kept, with 39 bases framed from the first base. As concerns this clone: Its antigen remains unidentified. Base quality data are lacking; no much larger clone is found one base away.

Libraries came from the immunoSEQ multiplex PCR assay. A mixture of 60 forward primers for TCR Vbeta segments and 13 reverse primers for TCR Jbeta segments was used in the multiplex PCR. Amplification of the CDR3 region of rearranged TCR beta genes was performed with a multiplex PCR assay on genomic DNA. The Illumina HiSeq System was used to sequence the amplified TCR beta libraries as 87-base-pair reads. The study's own analysis went as follows. A later analysis tallied about 77 million unique TCR beta chains across the 550 to 850 repertoires, and approximately 11 million of those chains were shared by two or more donors. To remove PCR and sequencing errors, raw reads were error-corrected and collapsed into unique sequences using a nearest-neighbor algorithm that merged closely related sequences. CDR3 sequences were aligned to IMGT reference sequences to assign V, D and J gene segments. For a sequence to be retained, at least a six-nucleotide match to both a V gene segment and a J gene segment was required. Rearrangements were called productive when the CDR3 lacked stop codons and stayed in frame with V and J; all others were non-productive. CDR3 was defined according to IMGT convention as the region running from the second conserved V-encoded cysteine to the conserved J-encoded phenylalanine. The earlier analysis of 587 of the donors excluded sequences that lacked an unambiguous match to a single V gene segment. An earlier analysis of 587 of the donors classified V segments as functional when productive rearrangements were above 56.7% and as segregating when the standard deviation between donors was above 5%. A statistical classification framework was built to diagnose cytomegalovirus status from the catalog of TCR beta chain sequences. V and J gene assignment, in a later analysis, came from comparing TCR nucleotide sequences with IMGT/GENE-DB human TR gene sequences. In a later analysis, CDR3 sequences and most-parsimonious VDJ recombination scenarios were assigned using the TCRdist pipeline. A later analysis defined each TCR beta chain by its CDR3 amino acid sequence plus V-gene family, and excluded reads lacking a unique V-gene family. To address suspected cross-contamination and a sequencing artifact, a later analysis removed 550 to 750 highly shared, low-generation-probability nucleotide sequences. In a later analysis, a clonal expansion index was calculated for each public chain from normalized within-repertoire ranks of inferred template counts. A later analysis computed generation probabilities with a VDJ recombination model fitted to out-of-frame rearrangements, and checked the results against IGoR. In a later analysis, TCR-TCR, TCR-HLA and TCR-CMV co-occurrence was scored with hypergeometric tests, and a repertoire-size bias correction was applied to TCR pairs. A later analysis estimated false discovery rates by permuting HLA or CMV assignments 20 times. In a later analysis, co-occurring TCRs were grouped using DBSCAN, with TCRdist sequence similarity added in when clustering inside HLA-allele-positive subsets. Repertoires with fewer than 30,000 or more than 120,000 public chains, plus five repertoires with anomalous nucleotide sharing, were excluded from co-occurrence clustering. TCRdb limited this immuneACCESS table to in-frame rearrangements with V and J called. A share of clones is missing; checked studies link under half to unresolved V genes, and the rest is unexplained. V and J calls and clone size follow that table, whereas D and trimming were derived from the DNA. Across this sample there are about 160,000 clones, with approximately 88% seen only once. The ten top clones hold under 1.1% of the sample.

The sequenced material came from PBMCs. The chain is encoded by TRBV18 joined to TRBJ2-5; the best D guess is TRBD1, with 6 bases matching. The receptor was derived from a man aged 30 to 39 in good health and CMV-seronegative. Here the CDR3 is given as CASSQSRGETQYF. In nucleotides, the sequence is TGTGCCAGCTCACAATCCAGGGGAGAGACCCAGTACTTC.